The text below deals with one T cell receptor beta chain. Its target is unknown. As for time point: blood 4 weeks post-SBRT, at nephrectomy. Treatment indicated: 15 Gy SBRT to primary tumor, nephrectomy 4 weeks later. Nephrectomy followed 15 Gy stereotactic body radiation by 4 weeks. The tumor was a clear cell renal cell carcinoma. These data originate in a study of radiation and T cells in renal cell carcinoma. Study results and caveats: Top tumor clonotypes rose in blood 2 weeks post-radiation, then contracted.

Here immunoSEQ multiplex PCR was the method, and the copy in TCRdb shows in-frame clones only, minus some. The sample has 120,000 to 150,000 clones; about 86% are singletons. The sequences come from blood, collected from a patient whose treatment included radiotherapy and nephrectomy. The TCR was taken from a woman aged 45-65 years with renal cell carcinoma.

Written as DNA, the CDR3 is TGTGCCAGCAGTTCTGGGATGTGGAACACTGAAGCTTTCTTT. This gives the protein CASSSGMWNTEAFF. The gene calls are TRBV5-4 and TRBJ1-1; D unclear. Trimming left V 5 bases short and J 1 base short, with 12 bases between. From germline, CDR1 is SGHNT and CDR2 YYREEE (reference sequence). The CDR3 is 14 amino acids.